This T cell receptor beta chain was identified in a study of T cell clonality in common variable immunodeficiency. The CDR3 contains 14 residues. Looked up from germline, CDR1 is DFQATT and CDR2 is SNEGSKA (reference sequence). This clone was detected many times. The read gets to within 3 residues of the CDR3 end, and the germline J gene fills in the rest. Control and CVID samples contributed equal amounts of genomic DNA. Here immunoSEQ multiplex PCR was the method, and the copy in TCRdb shows in-frame clones only, minus some. The specimen has approximately 45,000 clones, none found just once. The sequenced sample consisted of peripheral blood mononuclear cells. This clonotype was sampled from a person aged 18 to 75 in good health. The chain uses TRBV20-1 and TRBJ1-2, with 9 bases lining up with TRBD1. The CDR3 sequence is CSARDPTGGNGYTF. The part of the CDR3 DNA that was read is TGCAGTGCTAGAGACCCAACAGGGGGCAACGGC.